The 10 T cell receptor beta chains below were found in one sample sequenced in a study of metastatic and nonmetastatic thyroid tumors. MiXCR was used by TCRdb to re-call the PCR reads. The profile shows around 15,000 clones, 24% of them singletons. Patients were all untreated before their thyroid surgery. The sequencing input was tumor tissue. The source is a female donor with papillary thyroid cancer or a benign thyroid nodule (not recorded which). Some clones in this sample may be carry-over from other donors' samples.

This clone was detected a few times. CDR3 coding DNA: TGTGCCACCAGCAGAGATCCGGGCTACTATGGCTACACCTTC. Protein product: CATSRDPGYYGYTF. The chain combines TRBV15 with TRBJ1-2, with unresolved D. The germline V and J ends were trimmed by 0 bases and 3 bases, with 8 bases remaining between them. Germline CDR1 reads LNHNV; CDR2 reads YYDKDF (reference sequence). CDR3 length equals 14 residues.

By share of the sample, this clone is medium-sized. V usage is TRBV7-2 and J usage is TRBJ2-7; TRBD1 is a possible D gene (6 bases). The length of the CDR3 is 15 residues. Germline V CDR1 and CDR2: SGHTA, FQGNSA. The ends were cut back, 1 base at V and 6 bases at J, with 16 bases in the middle. The DNA for the CDR3 is TGTGCCAGCAGCTTAGTGGGGTCAACAGGGAGCGAGCAGTACTTC. Encoded protein: CASSLVGSTGSEQYF.

A note on this clone: An end of the junction does not agree with germline; a read error may underlie this. The V gene is TRBV6-2 or TRBV6-3, the J gene TRBJ2-1; no firm D call. The germline gives CDR1 MNHEY, CDR2 SVGEGT. This CDR3 contains 13 residues. The CDR3 here is CASSYSIGCEHFF. CDR3 DNA sequence: TGTGCCAGCAGTTACTCGATCGGGTGTGAGCATTTCTTC.

In regard to this clone: The junction does not match germline at one end; this may be a read error. The chain has TRBV20-1 and TRBJ2-2, with D unresolved. CDR3 length equals 13 residues. Germline CDR1 reads DFQATT; CDR2 reads SNEGSKA (reference sequence). CDR3 nucleotides: TGCAGTGCCCTCCAGCTGAACACCGGTGAGCTGTTTTTT. Protein: CSALQLNTGELFF.

This clone is classed as medium-sized (0.01 to 0.1%). V and J are TRBV25-1 and TRBJ1-2, with a tentative D call TRBD1 (5 bases). The CDR3 sequence is 15 residues long. Trimming removed 1 base at V and 1 base at J, with 10 bases between. Looked up from germline, CDR1 is MGHDK and CDR2 is SYGVNS. The CDR3 loop reads CASSEWGKGNYGYTF. The CDR3 nucleotides read TGTGCCAGCAGTGAATGGGGGAAGGGTAACTATGGCTACACCTTC.

This clone counts as medium-sized. Other DNA sequences in the same sample also yield this CDR3. The chain couples TRBV12-3 or TRBV12-4 to TRBJ2-2; D gene ambiguous. The CDR3 sequence is 12 residues long. With 6 bases removed from V and 5 bases from J, the gap between germline ends came to 7 bases. CDR3 coding DNA: TGTGCCAGCAGCCCACAGACCGGGGAGCTGTTTTTT. The encoded protein is CASSPQTGELFF.

The CDR3 DNA follows: TGTGCCAGCAGTTACGATATTGGGTTTGGCAGCCCGACCTACGAGCAGTACTTC. This sequence encodes CASSYDIGFGSPTYEQYF. The chain carries TRBV6-2 or TRBV6-3 and TRBJ2-7; D gene unclear. The V gene lost 2 bases and the J gene lost 2 bases, with 22 bases spanning the gap. The germline gives CDR1 MNHEY, CDR2 SVGEGT. This CDR3 region has 18 residues.

Ten or more counts support this clone. This chain uses TRBV18 with TRBJ2-3; TRBD1 matches 7 bases. V lost 2 bases to trimming and J lost 0 bases; unmatched junction nucleotides: 5. There are 16 residues in the CDR3. Looked up from germline, CDR1 is KGHSH and CDR2 is LQKENI. CDR3 region: CASSPFGRGSTDTQYF. DNA of the CDR3: TGTGCCAGCTCACCATTCGGCAGGGGGAGCACAGATACGCAGTATTTT.

This clone is labeled as medium-sized. The J gene is TRBJ2-1, the V gene TRBV20-1; 9 nucleotides line up with TRBD2. This CDR3 contains 14 residues. Trimming took 3 bases from V and 6 from J; bases not matched to a gene: 6. Germline values: CDR1 DFQATT, CDR2 SNEGSKA (reference sequence). CDR3 sequence: CSASLAGIPNEQFF. CDR3 nucleotides: TGCAGTGCTAGCCTAGCGGGAATCCCCAATGAGCAGTTCTTC.

The gene calls are TRBV11-1 and TRBJ1-3; no definite D call. The CDR3 length is 17 residues. The V and J ends lost 1 base and 5 bases respectively, with 18 bases between them. Germline V gene data show CDR1 as SGHAT and CDR2 as FQDESV (reference sequence). In DNA, the CDR3 is TGTGCCAGCAGCTTAGGGGTGGGCGGTGAATGTCGAAACACCATATATTTT. Amino acids: CASSLGVGGECRNTIYF. Based on the CDR3 plus reference TRBV11-1 and TRBJ1-3, the full variable domain is EAEVAQSPRYKITEKSQAVAFWCDPISGHATLYWYRQILGQGPELLVQFQDESVVDDSQLPKDRFSAERLKGVDSTLKIQPAELGDSAMYLCASSLGVGGECRNTIYFGEGSWLTVV.